Given below is one T cell receptor (beta chain) in context. Its matching antigen is unknown. Trimming left V 4 bases short and J 3 bases short, with 9 bases between. The germline V gene encodes CDR1 KGHDR and CDR2 SFDVKD. The CDR3 is 13 residues long. These data are taken from a study of T cells in Graves' hyperthyroidism and ophthalmopathy. Study-level results: Ophthalmopathy was separated from stable hyperthyroidism by a 13 V-J model.

TCR beta CDR3 region amplification was performed from RNA transcripts. The primer set for the first-round RT-PCR of the TCR CDR3 was HTBI. TCRdb fed the multiplex PCR reads into MiXCR, producing one record per CDR3 protein. The sample contains some 300,000 distinct CDR3 sequences, around 20% of which appear only once. The V and J genes are TRBV24-1 and TRBJ2-7; a possible D gene is TRBD2 (6 bases). This clonotype was obtained from a man aged 45-65 years with Graves' ophthalmopathy. Sequencing was carried out using blood. The DNA for the CDR3 is TGTGCCACCAGTGACTCGACTAGCTACGAGCAGTACTTC. Translating gives CATSDSTSYEQYF.